The 25 T cell receptor beta chains presented below share a single source sample, sequenced in a study of blood T cell repertoires in COVID-19. Assay: immunoSEQ multiplex PCR; the TCRdb copy retains only in-frame clones and omits some. The sample lists about 230,000 clones, 70% to 90% occurring once. Sequencing was done on a sample of peripheral blood. Receptors were obtained from an older woman with active or convalescent COVID-19.

This clone was observed a handful of times. This rearrangement joins TRBV30 to TRBJ2-7; 7 nucleotides match TRBD1. Germline trimming cut 2 bases from V and 2 bases from J; bases unmatched to any gene: 6. The CDR3 loop spans 14 amino acids. The V gene's germline CDR1 is GTSNPN and CDR2 SVGIG (reference sequence). CDR3 amino acids: CAWSPGQITYEQYF. CDR3 coding DNA: TGTGCCTGGAGTCCGGGACAGATAACCTACGAGCAGTACTTC.

The chain is built from TRBV18 and TRBJ2-7; 8 nucleotides match TRBD1. Germline V gene lookup returns CDR1 KGHSH and CDR2 LQKENI. The junction had 1 base not matched to a gene; V was cut back by 4 bases and J by 2 bases. This CDR3 has 13 residues. In DNA, the CDR3 is TGTGCCAGCTCACAGGGACAGGCCTACGAGCAGTACTTC. Protein: CASSQGQAYEQYF.

The chain carries TRBV12-5 and TRBJ2-3, with 14 bases aligning to TRBD2. J lost 6 bases, V lost 5 bases, and 19 bases had no gene match. This CDR3 comprises 20 residues. CDR1 LGHNT and CDR2 FRNRAP come from the germline V gene. CDR3 sequence: CASGPVIRLAGGWEPDTQYF. The CDR3 DNA follows: TGTGCTAGTGGTCCTGTGATTAGACTAGCGGGAGGGTGGGAACCGGATACGCAGTATTTT.

The CDR3 sequence: CASSPTEGLANSYEQYF. The CDR3, as DNA: TGTGCCAGCTCACCAACAGAGGGACTAGCGAACTCCTACGAGCAGTACTTC. V and J are TRBV18 and TRBJ2-7; 10 bases are shared with TRBD2. The J segment lost 0 bases and the V segment lost 2 bases, leaving 7 bases of the junction unmatched. There are 17 residues in the CDR3. Germline V gene lookup returns CDR1 KGHSH and CDR2 LQKENI.

The chain is built from TRBV25-1 and TRBJ2-5; D gene unclear. V was clipped by 1 base and J by 0 bases, with 6 bases between them. Germline V lookup: CDR1 MGHDK, CDR2 SYGVNS. This CDR3 contains 14 residues. Written as DNA, the CDR3 is TGTGCCAGCAGTGAATTCGTAGACCAAGAGACCCAGTACTTC. It specifies CASSEFVDQETQYF.

The gene calls are TRBV4-1 and TRBJ1-4, with D possibly being TRBD1 (6 bases). Trimming cost V 0 bases and J 8 bases, with 13 bases left between them. Germline CDR1 is MGHRA and CDR2 is YSYEKL. CDR3 size: 15 residues. The CDR3 sequence: CASSQEQGWDEKLFF. CDR3 bases: TGCGCCAGCAGCCAAGAACAGGGTTGGGACGAAAAACTGTTTTTT.

Here the CDR3 reads CASSPQSGGDEQFF. CDR3 DNA: TGTGCCAGCTCACCACAGAGTGGGGGCGATGAGCAGTTCTTC. The chain joins TRBV18 to TRBJ2-1; D might be TRBD1 (6 bases). Trimming stripped 1 base from V and 8 bases from J, with 12 bases between. Per germline, CDR1 KGHSH and CDR2 LQKENI. This CDR3 spans 14 amino acids. Together with reference TRBV18 and TRBJ2-1, the CDR3 gives the full variable domain: NAGVMQNPRHLVRRRGQEARLRCSPMKGHSHVYWYRQLPEEGLKFMVYLQKENIIDESGMPKERFSAEFPKEGPSILRIQQVVRGDSAAYFCASSPQSGGDEQFFGPGTRLTVL.

This clone has a single count. V gene TRBV9 combines with J gene TRBJ1-6; 8 nucleotides line up with TRBD1. Germline CDR1 SGDLS, CDR2 YYNGEE. V shed 6 bases, J shed 6 bases, and the junction held 5 bases outside the gene matches. There are 14 residues in the CDR3. CDR3 residues: CASNPTGANSPLHF. In nucleotides, the CDR3 is TGTGCCAGCAACCCGACAGGGGCTAATTCACCCCTCCACTTT.

This clone was counted only a few times. The chain is built from TRBV6-5 and TRBJ1-1; D is ambiguous. CDR3 size: 13 residues. V lost 6 bases, J lost 1 base, and 9 bases lay in between. The germline V gene encodes CDR1 MNHEY and CDR2 SVGAGI. The CDR3, as DNA: TGTGCCAGCAGCGTCGGTTGGAACACTGAAGCTTTCTTT. Its translation is CASSVGWNTEAFF.

The chain links TRBV10-3 to TRBJ1-3; 7 positions agree with TRBD1. V lost 8 bases to trimming and J lost 0 bases; unmatched junction nucleotides: 4. Germline V gene sequence: CDR1 ENHRY, CDR2 SYGVKD. The CDR3 runs to 14 residues. CDR3 region: CAIQGQSSGNTIYF. DNA for the CDR3: TGTGCCATCCAGGGACAGAGCTCTGGAAACACCATATATTTT.

In its sample, this clone was seen a few times. This rearrangement joins TRBV12-3 or TRBV12-4 to TRBJ2-7; the D gene is possibly TRBD2 (5 bases). Trimming removed 8 bases at V and 0 bases at J, with 11 bases between. CDR3 length: 13 residues. CDR3 sequence reads: CASGLMSSYEQYF. As DNA, the CDR3 is TGTGCCAGCGGACTTATGAGCTCCTACGAGCAGTACTTC.

This chain joins TRBV7-8 and TRBJ1-1; D uncertain. Trimming pared 3 bases from V and 0 bases from J, leaving 8 bases between. The CDR3 totals 14 residues. Germline CDR1 and CDR2: SGHVS and FQNEAQ. In DNA form, the CDR3 reads TGTGCCAGCAGCTTCCAGCGCCTGAACACTGAAGCTTTCTTT. Translated, it gives CASSFQRLNTEAFF.

V and J are TRBV30 and TRBJ1-5; tentative D call: TRBD1 (5 bases). CDR3 length equals 13 residues. Germline CDR1 GTSNPN, CDR2 SVGIG (reference sequence). Deletions cut 1 base from V and 2 bases from J, with 6 bases between. CDR3 in DNA: TGTGCCTGGAGTGGCAGGGGCAATCAGCCCCAGCATTTT. This codes for CAWSGRGNQPQHF.

The rearrangement joins TRBV4-1 to TRBJ2-3, with TRBD2 identical over 7 bases. The junction had 13 bases not matched to a gene; V was cut back by 2 bases and J by 5 bases. CDR3 length: 17 residues. Germline CDR1 is MGHRA and CDR2 is YSYEKL. The CDR3 protein is CASSQQEGAGGGDTQYF. CDR3 DNA: TGCGCCAGCAGCCAACAGGAGGGCGCAGGCGGGGGAGATACGCAGTATTTT.

V and J are TRBV10-1 and TRBJ1-1; 11 bases line up with TRBD1. Germline V gene data show CDR1 as WNHNN and CDR2 as SYGVQD (reference sequence). The CDR3 is 16 amino acids. V was pared by 4 bases and J by 1 base, with 5 bases of the junction left unmatched. The CDR3 here is CASSVAGTGGNTEAFF. The CDR3 DNA follows: TGCGCCAGCAGTGTCGCCGGGACAGGGGGGAACACTGAAGCTTTCTTT.

This chain joins TRBV3-1 (or the pseudogene TRBV3-2) and TRBJ2-1, with 9 nucleotides matching TRBD2. This CDR3 has 15 amino acids. V lost 1 base to trimming and J lost 7 bases; unmatched junction nucleotides: 5. In germline, CDR1 is LGHDT, CDR2 YNNKEL (reference sequence). The chain's CDR3 is CASSQGLREGNEQFF. The DNA for the CDR3 is TGTGCCAGCAGCCAAGGATTGCGGGAGGGGAATGAGCAGTTCTTC.

CDR3 DNA: TGTGCCAGCAGCGTAACAGGTGTGGCTGGAAACACCATATATTTT. It translates to CASSVTGVAGNTIYF. V usage is TRBV9 and J usage is TRBJ1-3, with D possibly matching TRBD1 (5 bases). The CDR3 extends over 15 amino acids. Looked up from germline, CDR1 is SGDLS and CDR2 is YYNGEE. V gave up 1 base and J gave up 2 bases, with 10 bases separating them. Full variable domain (remainder filled in from reference TRBV9 and TRBJ1-3): DSGVTQTPKHLITATGQRVTLRCSPRSGDLSVYWYQQSLDQGLQFLIQYYNGEERAKGNILERFSAQQFPDLHSELNLSSLELGDSALYFCASSVTGVAGNTIYFGEGSWLTVV.

V gene TRBV7-9 combines with J gene TRBJ2-7; 9 bases align to TRBD1. Per the germline V gene, CDR1 is SEHNR and CDR2 is FQNEAQ (reference sequence). V lost 4 bases and J lost 0; bases outside the gene matches: 7. The CDR3 contains 16 residues. CDR3 loop: CASSWSWGQGSYEQYF. The CDR3 DNA reads as TGTGCCAGCAGCTGGTCCTGGGGACAGGGCTCCTACGAGCAGTACTTC. The entire variable domain, with the rest obtained from reference TRBV7-9 and TRBJ2-7, is as follows: DTGVSQNPRHKITKRGQNVTFRCDPISEHNRLYWYRQTLGQGPEFLTYFQNEAQLEKSRLLSDRFSAERPKGSFSTLEIQRTEQGDSAMYLCASSWSWGQGSYEQYFGPGTRLTVT.

This chain uses TRBV15 with TRBJ2-3, with unresolved D. This CDR3 has 15 residues. V was clipped by 0 bases and J by 2 bases, with 9 bases between them. Germline CDR1 reads LNHNV; CDR2 reads YYDKDF (reference sequence). For the CDR3, the DNA is TGTGCCACCAGCAGAGATAAAGCGTTCACAGATACGCAGTATTTT. Its translation: CATSRDKAFTDTQYF.

J is TRBJ2-5 and V is TRBV5-5; the D gene is possibly TRBD1 (6 bases). V shed 6 bases and J shed 7 bases, with 22 bases lying between them. Germline lookup yields CDR1 SGHKS and CDR2 YYEKEE (reference sequence). This CDR3 is 15 amino acids long. For the CDR3, the DNA is TGTGCCAGCACCCTGGGGGCAGGCCTCGGGGTGACCCAGTACTTC. Translation: CASTLGAGLGVTQYF.

This clone was seen a single time. The chain is built from TRBV5-4 and TRBJ1-2, with D tentatively TRBD1 (5 bases). In germline, CDR1 is SGHNT, CDR2 YYREEE (reference sequence). The CDR3 sequence is 13 residues long. With 4 bases removed from V and 8 bases from J, the gap between germline ends came to 15 bases. The CDR3 sequence: CASSISGMRGYTF. CDR3 DNA sequence: TGTGCCAGCAGCATCTCAGGGATGCGGGGCTACACCTTC.

This clone was detected only a few times. This chain connects TRBV13 to TRBJ1-2, with TRBD1 matching over 7 bases. The V gene's germline CDR1 is PRHDT and CDR2 FYEKMQ (reference sequence). Trimming cost V 0 bases and J 14 bases; bases outside gene matches: 3. The CDR3 has 11 residues. The CDR3 protein is CASSLGQGLTF. The CDR3 nucleotides read TGTGCCAGCAGCTTAGGACAGGGGCTGACCTTC.

The chain uses TRBV11-3 and TRBJ1-1; possible D gene TRBD1, 5 bases. This CDR3 comprises 11 residues. The V gene lost 4 bases and the J gene lost 5 bases, with 5 bases spanning the gap. Germline V gene data show CDR1 as SGHNT and CDR2 as YENEEA. In nucleotides, the CDR3 is TGTGCCAGCAGCTCAGGGACTGAAGCTTTCTTT. It is translated as CASSSGTEAFF.

The table lists this clone with a count of one. This sequence joins TRBV6-2 or TRBV6-3 and TRBJ2-7; D gene unclear. CDR3 size: 14 residues. CDR1 MNHEY and CDR2 SVGEGT come from the germline V gene. Trimming pared 5 bases from V and 4 bases from J, leaving 15 bases between. The CDR3 region has the DNA TGTGCCAGCAGTGGCCCCGGGTCTCCTTACGAGCAGTACTTC. It translates to CASSGPGSPYEQYF.

The genes are TRBV27 and TRBJ2-7; 8 bases fit TRBD2. J gave up 2 bases and V 2 bases, and 8 bases lay outside the gene matches. Germline V CDR1 and CDR2: MNHEY, SMNVEV (reference sequence). The CDR3 length is 16 residues. The CDR3 DNA follows: TGTGCCAGCAGTTTAGACCCGGGAGGGTTGGCCTACGAGCAGTACTTC. This encodes CASSLDPGGLAYEQYF.